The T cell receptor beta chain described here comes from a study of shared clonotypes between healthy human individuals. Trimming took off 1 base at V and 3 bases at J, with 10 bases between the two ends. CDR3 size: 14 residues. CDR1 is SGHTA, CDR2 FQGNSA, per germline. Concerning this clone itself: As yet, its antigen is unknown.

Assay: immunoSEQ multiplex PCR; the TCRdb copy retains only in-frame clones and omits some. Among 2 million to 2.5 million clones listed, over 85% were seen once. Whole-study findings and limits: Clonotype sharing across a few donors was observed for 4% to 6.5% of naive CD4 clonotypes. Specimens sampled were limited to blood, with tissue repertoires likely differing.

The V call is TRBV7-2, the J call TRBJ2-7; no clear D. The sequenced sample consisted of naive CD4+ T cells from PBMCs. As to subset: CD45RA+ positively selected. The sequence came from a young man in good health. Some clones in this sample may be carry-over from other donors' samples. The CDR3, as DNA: TGTGCCAGCAGCTTAGGCCACTCCTACTACGAGCAGTACTTC. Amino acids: CASSLGHSYYEQYF.